The next 25 T cell receptor beta chains were all read from a single sample in a study of T cells after yellow fever vaccination. Each CDR3 protein is one row after TCRdb ran MiXCR on the 5' RACE reads. The sample holds about 300,000 distinct CDR3 sequences, around 9.3% seen once. Source: CD4+ T cells sorted from PBMCs, taken 5 days after the yellow fever booster vaccination. The receptors come from a man between 18 and 29 years old who received the YFV17D yellow fever vaccine.

The chain recombines TRBV6-2 or TRBV6-3 with TRBJ1-6; TRBD1 matches 8 bases. Per germline, CDR1 MNHEY and CDR2 SVGEGT. The junction had 8 bases not matched to a gene; V was cut back by 4 bases and J by 9 bases. CDR3 size: 15 residues. In DNA form, the CDR3 reads TGTGCCAGCAGTTCCCCCGGACAGGGCGTTTCACCCCTCCACTTT. Protein: CASSSPGQGVSPLHF.

A few counts support this clonotype. The J gene is TRBJ2-1, the V gene TRBV27, with D tentatively TRBD2 (5 bases). Trimming took off 10 bases at V and 4 bases at J, with 17 bases between the two ends. The CDR3 consists of 14 residues. The germline CDR1 and CDR2 sequences are MNHEY and SMNVEV (reference sequence). The CDR3 region has the DNA TGTGCCACCCGAACTAGGTCGGGATACAATGAGCAGTTCTTC. It yields the protein CATRTRSGYNEQFF.

This clonotype was found many times. The chain uses TRBV3-1 and TRBJ2-1, with D uncertain. The CDR3 is 11 amino acids. From germline, CDR1 is LGHDT and CDR2 YNNKEL (reference sequence). V shed 4 bases and J shed 8 bases, with 6 bases lying between them. Here the CDR3 DNA reads TGTGCCAGCAGCCTCCTTTATGAGCAGTTCTTC. Residues: CASSLLYEQFF.

In DNA, the CDR3 is TGCGCCAGCAGCTTGTTAGGGAACACAGATACGCAGTATTTT. It specifies CASSLLGNTDTQYF. The V and J genes are TRBV5-1 and TRBJ2-3; D call uncertain. Per the germline V gene, CDR1 is SGHRS and CDR2 is YFSETQ. The CDR3 is 14 residues long. Trimming removed 1 base from V and 2 bases from J, with 8 bases in between. The full variable domain, completed using reference TRBV5-1 and TRBJ2-3, is KAGVTQTPRYLIKTRGQQVTLSCSPISGHRSVSWYQQTPGQGLQFLFEYFSETQRNKGNFPGRFSGRQFSNSRSEMNVSTLELGDSALYLCASSLLGNTDTQYFGPGTRLTVL.

This clonotype was seen a handful of times. The CDR3 does not close with the conserved phenylalanine or tryptophan, likely indicating a read error. The DNA is left out, because the CDR3 cannot be placed on it with certainty; the CDR3 is given as TCRdb lists it. This chain connects TRBV2 to TRBJ2-5; TRBD1 reflects the table's D call only, with no check against the DNA. A total of 9 residues make up the CDR3, ends included. The germline V gene has CDR1 SNHLY and CDR2 FYNNEI. The CDR3 sequence is CASSEQGRI.

The V gene is TRBV7-3, the J gene TRBJ1-1; D call uncertain. CDR1 is SGHTA and CDR2 is FQGTGA in the germline V gene. Trimming removed 6 bases from V and 6 bases from J, with 14 bases in between. The CDR3 totals 13 residues. CDR3 loop: CASSPSVVAEAFF. The CDR3 nucleotides read TGTGCCAGCAGTCCCTCAGTCGTCGCTGAAGCTTTCTTT.

This clonotype has a count of ten or more. The V and J genes are TRBV5-1 and TRBJ2-5; 9 nucleotides agree with TRBD1. In germline, CDR1 is SGHRS, CDR2 YFSETQ. The CDR3 runs to 14 residues. The V gene end was trimmed by 5 bases and the J gene end by 2 bases; junction bases not matched to a gene: 4. This CDR3 reads CASRLQGAQETQYF. CDR3 in DNA: TGCGCCAGCAGATTACAGGGGGCTCAAGAGACCCAGTACTTC.

J is TRBJ2-6 and V is TRBV5-1; D remains unclear. Trimming left V 2 bases short and J 0 bases short, with 6 bases between. There are 15 residues in the CDR3. Looked up from germline, CDR1 is SGHRS and CDR2 is YFSETQ. CDR3 residues: CASSFQFSGANVLTF. The DNA of the CDR3 is TGCGCCAGCAGCTTCCAATTCTCTGGGGCCAACGTCCTGACTTTC.

The chain recombines TRBV5-4 with TRBJ1-3; D gene uncertain. The CDR3 extends over 14 amino acids. The germline gives CDR1 SGHNT, CDR2 YYREEE (reference sequence). V lost 0 bases, J lost 2 bases, and 6 bases lay in between. CDR3 loop: CASSLGQAGNTIYF. As DNA, the CDR3 is TGTGCCAGCAGCTTGGGGCAGGCTGGAAACACCATATATTTT.

In its sample, this clonotype was seen a few times. The chain has TRBV7-2 and TRBJ1-1; the D is unclear. The CDR3 covers 13 residues. Germline-derived CDR1 and CDR2 are SGHTA and FQGNSA. The V gene lost 2 bases and the J gene lost 4 bases, with 8 bases spanning the gap. The CDR3: CASSLTKTTEAFF. Written as DNA, the CDR3 is TGTGCCAGCAGCTTAACAAAGACCACTGAAGCTTTCTTT.

This clonotype occurred many times. V usage is TRBV7-2 and J usage is TRBJ1-2; TRBD1 is a possible D gene (5 bases). CDR1 and CDR2 (germline): SGHTA, FQGNSA. V lost 6 bases and J 6 bases, leaving 23 bases between the germline ends. The CDR3 runs to 16 residues. The CDR3 DNA reads as TGTGCCAGCAGGCCCACGACAGCTCCCGAGAGAGATGGCTACACCTTC. As protein: CASRPTTAPERDGYTF. Full variable domain (remainder filled in from reference TRBV7-2 and TRBJ1-2): GAGVSQSPSNKVTEKGKDVELRCDPISGHTALYWYRQSLGQGLEFLIYFQGNSAPDKSGLPSDRFSAERTGGSVSTLTIQRTQQEDSAVYLCASRPTTAPERDGYTFGSGTRLTVV.

This clonotype was found a few times. The rearrangement links TRBV19 to TRBJ1-1; 8 nucleotides match TRBD1. The CDR3 is made up of 14 amino acids. In germline, CDR1 is LNHDA, CDR2 SQIVND (reference sequence). V lost 6 bases to trimming and J lost 6 bases; unmatched junction nucleotides: 9. The CDR3 bases are TGTGCCAGTAGGGTACAGGGGGAGGGCTCTGAAGCTTTCTTT. Its protein product is CASRVQGEGSEAFF. Complete variable domain (other parts from reference TRBV19 and TRBJ1-1): DGGITQSPKYLFRKEGQNVTLSCEQNLNHDAMYWYRQDPGQGLRLIYYSQIVNDFQKGDIAEGYSVSREKKESFPLTVTSAQKNPTAFYLCASRVQGEGSEAFFGQGTRLTVV.

This clonotype is a singleton in its sample. The V and J genes are TRBV6-1 and TRBJ2-2; D call uncertain. The CDR3 runs 15 residues. Germline V gives CDR1 MNHNS, CDR2 SASEGT. Trimming removed 10 bases from V and 2 bases from J, with 17 bases in between. The CDR3 nucleotides read TGTGCCACCACCATCCAACAGCCTAACACCGGGGAGCTGTTTTTT. Translating it yields CATTIQQPNTGELFF.

The V call is TRBV9, the J call TRBJ2-3; 7 bases align to TRBD1. The CDR3 length is 14 residues. Per the germline V gene, CDR1 is SGDLS and CDR2 is YYNGEE. The V and J ends lost 7 bases and 0 bases, in that order; junction bases with no gene match: 5. The CDR3 bases are TGTGCCAGCTCTCAACAGGGGAGCACAGATACGCAGTATTTT. Protein: CASSQQGSTDTQYF.

This clonotype was detected a few times. The chain combines TRBV12-3 or TRBV12-4 with TRBJ1-3; perhaps TRBD1 as D (6 bases). The V and J ends lost 9 bases and 1 base respectively, with 22 bases between them. This CDR3 contains 17 residues. The CDR3 sequence is CARKLGGGPGSGNTIYF. CDR3 sequence (DNA): TGTGCCAGGAAGCTAGGAGGGGGGCCTGGGTCTGGAAACACCATATATTTT.

In its sample, this clonotype was seen a few times. V is TRBV7-2 and J is TRBJ2-1; TRBD1 might be the D (6 bases). The CDR3 loop spans 15 amino acids. The V gene's germline CDR1 is SGHTA and CDR2 FQGNSA. Trimming pared 1 base from V and 4 bases from J, leaving 11 bases between. The CDR3 is CASSLGQGRYNEQFF. CDR3 DNA sequence: TGTGCCAGCAGCTTAGGCCAGGGGCGTTACAATGAGCAGTTCTTC.

The chain recombines TRBV10-3 with TRBJ2-1; D is perhaps TRBD1 (5 bases). The germline V gene has CDR1 ENHRY and CDR2 SYGVKD. The CDR3 length is 13 residues. The V gene lost 10 bases and the J gene lost 10 bases, with 20 bases spanning the gap. CDR3: CASQGVRQGEQFF. The CDR3 bases are TGTGCCAGCCAGGGTGTACGGCAGGGAGAGCAGTTCTTC.

This chain links TRBV7-9 with TRBJ1-6; tentative D call: TRBD1 (5 bases). The V and J ends lost 5 bases and 3 bases respectively, with 8 bases between them. This CDR3 contains 14 residues. The germline V gene has CDR1 SEHNR and CDR2 FQNEAQ (reference sequence). DNA of the CDR3: TGTGCCAGCAGCCCAGACAGCTATAATTCACCCCTCCACTTT. This sequence encodes CASSPDSYNSPLHF. Drawing the rest from reference TRBV7-9 and TRBJ1-6, the complete variable domain is DTGVSQNPRHKITKRGQNVTFRCDPISEHNRLYWYRQTLGQGPEFLTYFQNEAQLEKSRLLSDRFSAERPKGSFSTLEIQRTEQGDSAMYLCASSPDSYNSPLHFGNGTRLTVT.

The rearrangement joins TRBV20-1 to TRBJ2-4; D is perhaps TRBD1 (5 bases). The CDR3 is 15 residues long. Trimming cost V 6 bases and J 0 bases, with 15 bases left between them. Germline values: CDR1 DFQATT, CDR2 SNEGSKA (reference sequence). The CDR3 DNA is TGCAGTGCCCATCCGCGACAGATAGCCAAAAACATTCAGTACTTC. This gives the protein CSAHPRQIAKNIQYF.

This clonotype was picked up a small number of times. One junction end does not reproduce the germline sequence, and a read error may be involved. The CDR3 DNA reads TGTGCCAGTACTATAGGGGTCTCTGGGGCCAACGTCCTGACTTTC. Its protein product is CASTIGVSGANVLTF. The V gene is TRBV19, the J gene TRBJ2-6; D possibly corresponds to TRBD1 (5 bases). The CDR3 is 15 residues long. The germline gives CDR1 LNHDA, CDR2 SQIVND (reference sequence).

This clonotype was seen more than once but under ten times. The chain couples TRBV7-2 to TRBJ2-3; a weak D match, TRBD1 (8 bases). CDR1 SGHTA and CDR2 FQGNSA come from the germline V gene. Between the trimmed V and J ends, which lost 2 bases and 6 bases, there was a span of 15 bases. The CDR3 covers 15 residues. The CDR3 sequence: CASSLTGGGPDTQYF. CDR3 nucleotides: TGTGCCAGCAGCTTAACAGGGGGGGGTCCTGATACGCAGTATTTT.

This clonotype was counted many times. The genes are TRBV28 and TRBJ2-3; 7 bases agree with TRBD2. The CDR3 sequence is 16 residues long. V was pared by 8 bases and J by 2 bases, with 13 bases of the junction left unmatched. Germline CDR1 is MDHEN and CDR2 is SYDVKM. As DNA, the CDR3 is TGTGCCAGCCCTCCGGTGGGGACTACTGACACAGATACGCAGTATTTT. Translation: CASPPVGTTDTDTQYF.

This clonotype was counted many times. This chain links TRBV6-5 with TRBJ2-1; D is ambiguous. V was clipped by 6 bases and J by 4 bases, with 10 bases between them. The CDR3 consists of 13 residues. Germline values: CDR1 MNHEY, CDR2 SVGAGI. CDR3 nucleotide sequence: TGTGCCAGCAGGGCGGTGGGGTACAATGAGCAGTTCTTC. Amino acids: CASRAVGYNEQFF.

This clonotype was detected a few times. The chain carries TRBV3-1 and TRBJ2-2, with D perhaps TRBD1 (7 bases). Trimming removed 5 bases from V and 4 bases from J, with 14 bases in between. Germline V gives CDR1 LGHDT, CDR2 YNNKEL (reference sequence). The CDR3 has 15 residues. The chain's CDR3 is CASSYRQGGTGELFF. The CDR3 region has the DNA TGTGCCAGCAGCTACAGACAGGGAGGCACCGGGGAGCTGTTTTTT.

This clonotype turned up a few times. The chain carries TRBV7-9 and TRBJ1-2, with 7 bases lining up with TRBD1. Germline V gene data show CDR1 as SEHNR and CDR2 as FQNEAQ (reference sequence). With V trimmed by 5 bases and J by 4 bases, 10 bases remained unmatched. CDR3 length: 15 amino acids. Here the CDR3 reads CASSPPGQDLYGYTF. CDR3 nucleotides: TGTGCCAGCAGCCCCCCTGGACAGGACCTCTATGGCTACACCTTC.